This T cell receptor (beta chain) is drawn from a study of cytotoxic CD8 clonotypes in ibrutinib-treated CLL. Regarding the study as a whole: Clonality (at baseline) was higher than in age-matched healthy donors and tracked circulating CD8+ T-cell counts.

The CDR3 is 15 amino acids. Trimming pared 3 bases from V and 3 bases from J, leaving 12 bases between. Germline CDR1 reads LNHDA; CDR2 reads SQIVND (reference sequence). Assay used: immunoSEQ multiplex PCR; TCRdb lists only in-frame clones, some missing. The repertoire holds approximately 84,000 clones, with about 85% as singletons. Worth noting for this clone: No antigen is known for it.

The chain links TRBV19 to TRBJ1-5; D is ambiguous. The TCR comes from a human donor with chronic lymphocytic leukemia. The sample in question was PBMCs, obtained after 12 months of ibrutinib treatment. The CDR3 nucleotides read TGTGCCAGTAGTATCGGGCAGGTCTTCAATCAGCCCCAGCATTTT. It is translated as CASSIGQVFNQPQHF.